This T cell receptor (beta chain) comes out of a study of blood T cell repertoires in COVID-19. Across the study: COVID-19 samples collected from the United States, Italy and Spain covered acute and convalescent phases. Nucleic acid was either cDNA or gDNA, and it came from T cells, B-cell-depleted T cells, or PBMCs.

Per germline, CDR1 SEHNR and CDR2 FQNEAQ (reference sequence). V lost 1 base and J 5 bases, leaving 15 bases between the germline ends. The CDR3 totals 16 residues. This table comes from immunoSEQ multiplex PCR, and its TCRdb copy is limited to in-frame clones, with some not included. The table records 150,000 or so clones, approximately 82% of them present only once. Sequencing was carried out using peripheral blood. The sequence came from a human donor with acute or convalescent COVID-19. The donor label of this sample is uncertain. This sequence joins TRBV7-9 and TRBJ2-1; maybe TRBD2 (5 bases). The CDR3 sequence is CASSLGGLPPNNEQFF. As DNA, the CDR3 is TGTGCCAGCAGCTTAGGAGGACTGCCGCCTAACAATGAGCAGTTCTTC.